Listed here are 8 T cell receptor beta chains from one sample, sequenced in a study of blood T cell repertoires in COVID-19. Measured with immunoSEQ multiplex PCR; TCRdb has only the in-frame clones, and not every one. The sample records nearly 35,000 clones, almost 80% being singletons. Sequencing used peripheral blood. The origin of the receptors is a woman aged 60-75 years with acute or convalescent COVID-19.

The rearrangement joins TRBV7-2 to TRBJ1-3; no firm D call. V shed 0 bases and J shed 0 bases, with 12 bases lying between them. CDR1 SGHTA and CDR2 FQGNSA come from the germline V gene. The CDR3 is made up of 17 amino acids. CDR3 nucleotides: TGTGCCAGCAGCTTAGCGCCGGTGGACTACTCTGGAAACACCATATATTTT. This encodes CASSLAPVDYSGNTIYF.

The rearrangement uses TRBV20-1 and TRBJ2-5; D unresolved. The V end lost 6 bases, the J end lost 7 bases, and 12 bases lay between the germline ends. The CDR3 has 11 amino acids. Germline V gene lookup returns CDR1 DFQATT and CDR2 SNEGSKA (reference sequence). The CDR3 loop reads CSAATLGTQYF. The CDR3, as DNA: TGCAGTGCCGCCACCCTCGGGACCCAGTACTTC.

This chain joins TRBV4-1 and TRBJ1-6; possibly TRBD1 for D (6 bases). Trimming stripped 3 bases from V and 10 bases from J, with 16 bases between. The CDR3 contains 15 residues. Germline CDR1 and CDR2: MGHRA and YSYEKL. The CDR3 DNA sequence: TGCGCCAGCAGCCAGGAACAGGGTATTTCCTCACCCCTCCACTTT. It codes for CASSQEQGISSPLHF.

The rearrangement links TRBV5-1 to TRBJ1-2; 9 bases match TRBD1. This CDR3 contains 17 residues. V lost 0 bases to trimming and J lost 8 bases; unmatched junction nucleotides: 14. Germline CDR1 SGHRS, CDR2 YFSETQ. DNA for the CDR3: TGCGCCAGCAGCTTGGGCGGGACAGGGAACGTCGGCGTGGGCTACACCTTC. Protein product: CASSLGGTGNVGVGYTF.

The table lists this clone with a few counts. V usage is TRBV30 and J usage is TRBJ1-5; 9 positions agree with TRBD1. This CDR3 has 13 amino acids. The germline V gene has CDR1 GTSNPN and CDR2 SVGIG (reference sequence). The V segment lost 5 bases and the J segment 4 bases; nucleotides outside the gene matches: 3. The CDR3 bases are TGTGCCTGGGGGGACAGGGAGAATCAGCCCCAGCATTTT. It is translated as CAWGDRENQPQHF.

Regarding this clone: Other DNA sequences within the sample encode an identical CDR3. The V gene is TRBV7-3, the J gene TRBJ1-2; 7 bases agree with TRBD1. CDR1 is SGHTA, CDR2 FQGTGA, per germline. Trimming took 6 bases from V and 3 from J; bases not matched to a gene: 4. The CDR3 contains 13 residues. CDR3 nucleotide sequence: TGTGCCAGCAGTCCCGGGACAGACTATGGCTACACCTTC. It yields the protein CASSPGTDYGYTF.

This clone ranks as medium-sized. The chain employs TRBV5-6 and TRBJ1-5; no definite D call. Germline CDR1 is SGHDT and CDR2 is YYEEEE. CDR3 length: 17 residues. Trimming removed 2 bases from V and 3 bases from J, with 18 bases in between. For the CDR3, the DNA is TGTGCCAGCAGCTTAAACGGGAATACCAATCCCAATCAGCCCCAGCATTTT. Its translation: CASSLNGNTNPNQPQHF.

Only one count was recorded for this clone. The CDR3 nucleotides read TGTGCCAGCAGATCATACGACAGGGGCCACGAGCAGTACTTC. Its translation: CASRSYDRGHEQYF. The rearrangement links TRBV28 to TRBJ2-7; 8 positions agree with TRBD1. This CDR3 comprises 14 residues. CDR1 and CDR2 (germline): MDHEN, SYDVKM. V shed 6 bases, J shed 5 bases, and the junction held 9 bases outside the gene matches.